This section outlines one T cell receptor beta chain sequence together with its context. Its target is unknown. Only in-frame clones appear in the TCRdb table, and some are missing; sequencing was by immunoSEQ multiplex PCR. Of approximately 33,000 clones detected, roughly 80% appear once; the ten largest clones hold 15% to 20%. V lost 2 bases, J lost 8 bases, and 10 bases stayed unmatched. Germline V gives CDR1 SGHRS, CDR2 YFSETQ. CDR3 length: 16 residues. The sample originates from a study of graft-versus-host responses after intestinal transplantation. Study details: Every recipient had anti-thymocyte globulin induction and approximately 3 years of tacrolimus plus steroids. Study results and caveats: Peak levels of circulating GvH clones tracked with early post-transplant HvG declines. Subjects displaying graft-donor T cell macrochimerism possessed elevated graft-versus-host to host-versus-graft clonal ratios inside allografts. Among recipient marrow samples, GvH clones were found; some appeared first in ileum or blood.

This receptor was taken from a human donor who received an intestinal transplant. Here the sequenced sample was unstimulated CD8+ T cells sorted from spleen or lymph node cells, taken before intestinal transplant. This rearrangement joins TRBV5-1 to TRBJ2-1; the match to TRBD2 covers 10 bases. CDR3: CASSFRPSGSIYEQFF. In DNA, the CDR3 is TGCGCCAGCAGCTTTCGTCCTAGCGGGAGCATCTATGAGCAGTTCTTC.